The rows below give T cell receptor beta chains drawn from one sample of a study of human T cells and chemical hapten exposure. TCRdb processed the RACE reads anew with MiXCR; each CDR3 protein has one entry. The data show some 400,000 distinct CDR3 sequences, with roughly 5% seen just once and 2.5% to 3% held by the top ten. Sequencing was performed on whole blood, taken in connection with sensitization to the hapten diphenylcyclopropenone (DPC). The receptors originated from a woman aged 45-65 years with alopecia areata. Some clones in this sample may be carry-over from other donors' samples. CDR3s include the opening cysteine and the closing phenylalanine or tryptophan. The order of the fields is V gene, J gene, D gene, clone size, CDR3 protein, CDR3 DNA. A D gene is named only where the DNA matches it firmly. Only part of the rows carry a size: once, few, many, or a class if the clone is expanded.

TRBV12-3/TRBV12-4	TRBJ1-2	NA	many	CASSLDGTTYGYTF	TGTGCCAGCAGTTTAGACGGGACAACCTATGGCTACACCTTC
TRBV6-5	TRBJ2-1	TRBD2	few	CAGGTSGILSEQFF	TGTGCCGGGGGGACTAGCGGGATTCTTAGTGAGCAGTTCTTC
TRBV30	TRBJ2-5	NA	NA	CAWSGGAEETQYF	TGTGCCTGGAGTGGGGGGGCGGAAGAGACCCAGTACTTC
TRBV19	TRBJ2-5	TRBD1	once	CASSNLQGAGETQYF	TGTGCCAGTAGCAATCTACAGGGGGCTGGTGAGACCCAGTACTTC
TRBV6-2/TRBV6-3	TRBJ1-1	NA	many	CASTLMDGNTEAFF	TGTGCCAGCACTCTCATGGACGGGAACACTGAAGCTTTCTTT
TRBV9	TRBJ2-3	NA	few	CASSVGQVVLDTQYF	TGTGCCAGCAGCGTAGGTCAAGTTGTCCTTGATACGCAGTATTTT
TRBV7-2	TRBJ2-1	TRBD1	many	CASSSMGQGPNEQFF	TGTGCCAGCAGCTCGATGGGACAGGGACCTAACGAGCAGTTCTTC
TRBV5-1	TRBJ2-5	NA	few	CASSLVLAITETQYF	TGCGCCAGCAGCTTGGTTCTAGCAATTACGGAGACCCAGTACTTC
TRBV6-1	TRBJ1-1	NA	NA	CATRKFTGLNTEAFF	TGTGCCACCAGGAAATTTACAGGGCTGAACACTGAAGCTTTCTTT
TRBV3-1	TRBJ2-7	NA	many	CASSQDRSGEGHF	TGTGCCAGCAGCCAAGATAGGTCCGGAGAGGGGCACTTC
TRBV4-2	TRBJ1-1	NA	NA	CASSQELGDAFF	TGTGCCAGCAGCCAAGAATTGGGGGACGCTTTCTTT
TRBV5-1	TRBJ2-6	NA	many	CASSYTGEPSEGANVLTF	TGCGCCAGCAGCTATACGGGGGAGCCCTCGGAAGGGGCCAACGTCCTGACTTTC
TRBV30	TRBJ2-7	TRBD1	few	CAWSSGGPYEQYF	TGTGCCTGGAGTTCAGGGGGCCCCTACGAGCAGTACTTC
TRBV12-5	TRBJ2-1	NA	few	CASGLGGAGNEQFF	TGTGCTAGTGGTTTGGGGGGGGCTGGAAATGAGCAGTTCTTC
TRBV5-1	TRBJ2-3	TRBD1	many	CASSDGQGPDTQYF	TGCGCCAGCAGCGACGGACAGGGCCCAGATACGCAGTATTTT
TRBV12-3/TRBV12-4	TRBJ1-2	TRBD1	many	CASSLRDRAYGYTF	TGTGCCAGCAGTTTAAGGGACAGGGCTTATGGCTACACCTTC
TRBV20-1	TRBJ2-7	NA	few	CSARDPQGSYEQYF	TGCAGTGCTAGAGATCCTCAGGGGAGCTACGAGCAGTACTTC
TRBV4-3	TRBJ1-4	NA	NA	CASSRRHLEGKLFF	TGCGCCAGCAGCCGGAGACACTTGGAAGGAAAACTGTTTTTT
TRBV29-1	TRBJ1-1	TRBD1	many	CSAGGMNTEAFF	TGCAGCGCAGGGGGCATGAACACTGAAGCTTTCTTT
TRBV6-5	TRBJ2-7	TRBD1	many	CASSYSVRGRSRGKHEQYF	TGTGCCAGCAGTTACTCTGTAAGGGGGCGGTCAAGAGGGAAGCACGAGCAGTACTTC
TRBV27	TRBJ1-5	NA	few	CASGPRAAGNQPQHF	TGTGCCAGTGGACCCAGGGCCGCGGGCAATCAGCCCCAGCATTTT
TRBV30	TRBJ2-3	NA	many	CAWSVQDTQYF	TGTGCCTGGAGTGTGCAAGATACGCAGTATTTT
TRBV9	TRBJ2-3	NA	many	CASSAGEGGDTQYF	TGTGCCAGCAGCGCGGGCGAGGGCGGAGATACGCAGTATTTT
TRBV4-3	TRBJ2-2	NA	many	CASSQLLGGFTGELFF	TGCGCCAGCAGCCAACTACTAGGGGGGTTCACCGGGGAGCTGTTTTTT
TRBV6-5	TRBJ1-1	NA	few	CASGLEGNTEAFF	TGTGCCAGCGGGTTGGAGGGTAACACTGAAGCTTTCTTT
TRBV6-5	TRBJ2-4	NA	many	CASSYGRTLSKNIQYF	TGTGCCAGCAGTTACGGAAGGACCCTATCCAAAAACATTCAGTACTTC
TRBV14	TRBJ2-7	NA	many	CASSQQHEQYF	TGTGCCAGCAGCCAGCAGCACGAGCAGTACTTC
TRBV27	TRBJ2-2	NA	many	CASSYWGTGELFF	TGTGCCAGCAGTTACTGGGGCACCGGGGAGCTGTTTTTT
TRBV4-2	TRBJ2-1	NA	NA	CASSQEHLPRGYEQFF	TGTGCCAGCAGCCAAGAACATCTGCCCCGGGGGTATGAGCAGTTCTTC
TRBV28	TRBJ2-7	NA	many	CASSLGGRLYEQYF	TGTGCCAGCAGTTTAGGGGGCAGACTCTACGAGCAGTACTTC
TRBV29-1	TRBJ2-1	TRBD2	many	CSVVAGGGYNEQFF	TGCAGCGTTGTAGCGGGAGGTGGCTACAATGAGCAGTTCTTC
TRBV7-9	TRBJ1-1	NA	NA	CATPEGGEAFF	TGTGCCACCCCGGAGGGGGGAGAAGCTTTCTTT
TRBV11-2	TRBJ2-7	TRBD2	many	CASSLDLPGGEQYF	TGTGCCAGCAGCTTAGATCTTCCGGGAGGCGAGCAGTACTTC
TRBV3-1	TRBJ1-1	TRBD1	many	CASSPSTGSIEAFF	TGTGCCAGCAGCCCGTCGACAGGGAGTATTGAAGCTTTCTTT
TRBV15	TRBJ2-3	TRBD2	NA	CATSRGTLLAEYTDTQYF	TGTGCCACCAGCAGAGGGACCCTACTAGCGGAATACACAGATACGCAGTATTTT
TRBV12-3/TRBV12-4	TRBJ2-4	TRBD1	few	CASRPGGASNIQYF	TGTGCCAGCAGGCCAGGGGGCGCGTCAAACATTCAGTACTTC
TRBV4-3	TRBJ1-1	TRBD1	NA	CASSQWTGGLNTEAFF	TGCGCCAGCAGCCAATGGACAGGGGGCCTGAACACTGAAGCTTTCTTT
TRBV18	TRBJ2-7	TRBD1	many	CASSPTGDEQYF	TGTGCCAGCTCACCCACAGGGGACGAGCAGTACTTC
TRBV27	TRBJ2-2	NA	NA	CASKGGLNTGELFF	TGTGCCAGCAAGGGGGGTTTGAACACCGGGGAGCTGTTTTTT
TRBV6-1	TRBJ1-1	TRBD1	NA	CAIHSRGPYTEAFF	TGTGCCATTCATTCCAGGGGGCCTTACACTGAAGCTTTCTTT
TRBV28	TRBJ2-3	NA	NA	CASRLSTDTQYF	TGTGCCAGCAGACTAAGCACAGATACGCAGTATTTT
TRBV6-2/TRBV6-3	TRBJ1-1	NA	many	CASSPTVTGLVTEAFF	TGTGCCAGCAGCCCTACCGTTACAGGTCTGGTCACTGAAGCTTTCTTT
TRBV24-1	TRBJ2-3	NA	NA	CATSGPGDTQYF	TGTGCCACCAGTGGCCCTGGAGATACGCAGTATTTT
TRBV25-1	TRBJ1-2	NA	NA	CASSESGTVNYGYTF	TGTGCCAGCAGTGAATCCGGGACCGTCAACTATGGCTACACCTTC
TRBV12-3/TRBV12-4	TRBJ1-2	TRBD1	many	CASSPTGNYGYTF	TGTGCCAGCAGCCCGACAGGGAACTATGGCTACACCTTC
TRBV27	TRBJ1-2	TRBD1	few	CASSLTGALYGYTF	TGTGCCAGCAGTTTAACAGGGGCACTCTATGGCTACACCTTC